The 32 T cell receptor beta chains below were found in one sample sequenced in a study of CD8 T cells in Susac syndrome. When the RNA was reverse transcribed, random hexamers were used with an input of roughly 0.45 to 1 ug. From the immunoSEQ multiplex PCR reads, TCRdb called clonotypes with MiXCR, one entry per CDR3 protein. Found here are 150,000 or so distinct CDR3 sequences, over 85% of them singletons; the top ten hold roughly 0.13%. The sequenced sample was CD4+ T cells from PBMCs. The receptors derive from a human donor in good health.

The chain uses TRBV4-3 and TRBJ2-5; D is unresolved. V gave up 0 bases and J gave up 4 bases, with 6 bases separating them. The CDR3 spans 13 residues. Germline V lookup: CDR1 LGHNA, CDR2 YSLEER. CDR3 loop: CASSQEKGETQYF. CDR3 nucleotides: TGCGCCAGCAGCCAAGAGAAGGGAGAGACCCAGTACTTC.

CDR3 sequence reads: CASSARLAYNEQFF. As DNA, the CDR3 is TGTGCCAGCAGCGCCCGACTAGCCTACAATGAGCAGTTCTTC. The chain couples TRBV9 to TRBJ2-1, with D perhaps TRBD2 (6 bases). This CDR3 region has 14 residues. V gave up 3 bases and J gave up 2 bases, with 9 bases separating them. From germline, CDR1 is SGDLS and CDR2 YYNGEE.

CDR3 bases: TGTGCCAGCAGGCTTAGGGGGGGTCCCTACGAGCAGTACTTC. This translates into CASRLRGGPYEQYF. The chain carries TRBV2 and TRBJ2-7, with D perhaps matching TRBD2 (7 bases). Trimming stripped 6 bases from V and 2 bases from J, with 14 bases between. This CDR3 spans 14 amino acids. Germline CDR1 reads SNHLY; CDR2 reads FYNNEI.

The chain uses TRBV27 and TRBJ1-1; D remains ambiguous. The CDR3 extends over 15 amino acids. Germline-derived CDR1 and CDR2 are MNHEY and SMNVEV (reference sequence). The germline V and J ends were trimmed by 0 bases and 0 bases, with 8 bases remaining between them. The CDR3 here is CASSLSVRLNTEAFF. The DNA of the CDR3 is TGTGCCAGCAGTTTATCGGTCAGGTTGAACACTGAAGCTTTCTTT.

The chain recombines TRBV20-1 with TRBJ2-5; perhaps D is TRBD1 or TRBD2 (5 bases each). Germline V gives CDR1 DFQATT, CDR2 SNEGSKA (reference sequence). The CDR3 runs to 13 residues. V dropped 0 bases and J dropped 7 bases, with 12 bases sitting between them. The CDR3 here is CSARDGTPRTQYF. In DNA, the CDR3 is TGCAGTGCTAGAGACGGGACCCCCAGGACCCAGTACTTC.

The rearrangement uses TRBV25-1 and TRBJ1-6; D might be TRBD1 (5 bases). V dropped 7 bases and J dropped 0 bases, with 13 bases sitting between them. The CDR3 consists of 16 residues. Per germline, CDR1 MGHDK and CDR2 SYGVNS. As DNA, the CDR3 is TGTGCCAGCAAAGACAGCTCGAGCTCCTATAATTCACCCCTCCACTTT. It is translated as CASKDSSSSYNSPLHF.

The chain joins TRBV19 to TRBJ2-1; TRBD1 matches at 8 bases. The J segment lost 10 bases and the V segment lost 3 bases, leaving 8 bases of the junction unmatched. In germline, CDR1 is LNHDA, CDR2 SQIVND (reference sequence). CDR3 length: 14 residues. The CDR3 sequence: CASSIRPGGQEQFF. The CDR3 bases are TGTGCCAGTAGTATTAGGCCAGGGGGCCAGGAGCAGTTCTTC.

The CDR3 here is CASSWWADTQYF. CDR3 bases: TGTGCCAGCAGCTGGTGGGCGGATACGCAGTATTTT. The V and J genes are TRBV7-2 and TRBJ2-3; D uncertain. The CDR3 totals 12 residues. Trimming removed 4 bases from V and 6 bases from J, with 8 bases in between. Germline V gene data show CDR1 as SGHTA and CDR2 as FQGNSA.

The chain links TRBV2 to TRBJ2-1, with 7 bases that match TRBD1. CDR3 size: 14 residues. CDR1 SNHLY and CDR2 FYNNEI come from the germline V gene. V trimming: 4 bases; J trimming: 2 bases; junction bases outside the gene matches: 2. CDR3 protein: CASSAGQAYNEQFF. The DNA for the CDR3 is TGTGCCAGCAGTGCCGGACAGGCCTACAATGAGCAGTTCTTC. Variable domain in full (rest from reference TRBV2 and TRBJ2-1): EPEVTQTPSHQVTQMGQEVILRCVPISNHLYFYWYRQILGQKVEFLVSFYNNEISEKSEIFDDQFSVERPDGSNFTLKIRSTKLEDSAMYFCASSAGQAYNEQFFGPGTRLTVL.

The CDR3 protein is CATSRDQGDNSPLHF. In DNA form, the CDR3 reads TGTGCCACCAGCAGAGATCAGGGGGATAATTCACCCCTCCACTTT. The rearrangement uses TRBV15 and TRBJ1-6; 7 nucleotides match TRBD1. Trimming cost V 0 bases and J 5 bases; bases outside gene matches: 1. The CDR3 spans 15 residues. Looked up from germline, CDR1 is LNHNV and CDR2 is YYDKDF (reference sequence).

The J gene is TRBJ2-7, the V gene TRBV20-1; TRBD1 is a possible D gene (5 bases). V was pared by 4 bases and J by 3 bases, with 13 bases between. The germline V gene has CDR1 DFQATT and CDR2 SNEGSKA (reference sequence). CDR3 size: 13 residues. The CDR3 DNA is TGCAGTGCTAAACCCGGACAAGGCTACGAGCAGTACTTC. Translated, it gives CSAKPGQGYEQYF.

CDR3 DNA: TGTGCCAGCTCACATGACAGGAACACCGGGGAGCTGTTTTTT. Translating it yields CASSHDRNTGELFF. The V call is TRBV18, the J call TRBJ2-2; TRBD1 is a possible D gene (5 bases). Trimming shortened V by 4 bases and J by 1 base, and 7 bases separated the two germline ends. Germline values: CDR1 KGHSH, CDR2 LQKENI. This CDR3 spans 14 amino acids.

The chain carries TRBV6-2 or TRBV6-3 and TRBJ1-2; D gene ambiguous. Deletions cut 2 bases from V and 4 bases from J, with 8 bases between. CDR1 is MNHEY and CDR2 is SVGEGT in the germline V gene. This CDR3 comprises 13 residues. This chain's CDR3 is CASSYRLSYGYTF. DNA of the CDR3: TGTGCCAGCAGTTACAGGCTGAGCTATGGCTACACCTTC.

The CDR3 sequence: CASSGSGEDEQYF. The CDR3 coding sequence is TGTGCCAGCTCGGGTAGCGGGGAGGACGAGCAGTACTTC. The chain joins TRBV18 to TRBJ2-7; 8 bases map to TRBD2. J was trimmed by 5 bases and V by 6 bases; bases with no gene match: 6. The CDR3 is 13 residues long. Looked up from germline, CDR1 is KGHSH and CDR2 is LQKENI.

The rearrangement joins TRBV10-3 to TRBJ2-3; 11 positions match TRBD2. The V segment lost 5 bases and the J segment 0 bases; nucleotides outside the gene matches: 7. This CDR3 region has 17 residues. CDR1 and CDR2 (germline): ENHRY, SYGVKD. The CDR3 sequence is CAISPRLAGPSTDTQYF. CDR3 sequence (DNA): TGTGCCATCAGTCCCCGACTAGCGGGGCCTAGCACAGATACGCAGTATTTT.

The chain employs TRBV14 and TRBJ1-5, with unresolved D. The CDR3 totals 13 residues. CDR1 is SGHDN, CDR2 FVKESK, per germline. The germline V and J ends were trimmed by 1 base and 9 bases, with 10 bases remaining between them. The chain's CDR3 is CASSQGGRRPQHF. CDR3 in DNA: TGTGCCAGCAGCCAAGGGGGAAGGCGGCCCCAGCATTTT.

The CDR3 DNA is TGCAGCGTTGAAGTAAGGGACAGGGGGGGCCACGAGCAGTACTTC. It encodes CSVEVRDRGGHEQYF. The chain uses TRBV29-1 and TRBJ2-7, with 11 bases identical to TRBD1. The CDR3 spans 15 residues. Germline loops: CDR1 SQVTM, CDR2 ANQGSEA. The ends lost 1 base at V and 5 bases at J; junction bases unmatched: 7.

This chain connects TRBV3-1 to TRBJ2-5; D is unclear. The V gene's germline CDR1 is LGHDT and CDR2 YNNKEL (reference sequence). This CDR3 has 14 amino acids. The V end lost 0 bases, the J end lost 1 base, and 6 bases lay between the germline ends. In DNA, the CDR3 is TGTGCCAGCAGCCAAGATCCCAGCCAAGAGACCCAGTACTTC. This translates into CASSQDPSQETQYF.

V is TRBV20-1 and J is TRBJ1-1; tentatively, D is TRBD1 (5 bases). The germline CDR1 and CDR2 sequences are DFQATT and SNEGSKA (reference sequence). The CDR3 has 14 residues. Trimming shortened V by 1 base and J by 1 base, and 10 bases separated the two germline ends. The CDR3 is CSARAWGPNTEAFF. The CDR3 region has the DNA TGCAGTGCTAGAGCCTGGGGCCCGAACACTGAAGCTTTCTTT.

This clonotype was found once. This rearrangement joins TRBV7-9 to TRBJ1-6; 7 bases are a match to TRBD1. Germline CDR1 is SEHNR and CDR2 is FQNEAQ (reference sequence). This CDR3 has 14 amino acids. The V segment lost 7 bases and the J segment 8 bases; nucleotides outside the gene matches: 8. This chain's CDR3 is CASKSDREDSPLHF. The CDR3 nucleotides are TGTGCCAGCAAATCCGACAGGGAAGATTCACCCCTCCACTTT.

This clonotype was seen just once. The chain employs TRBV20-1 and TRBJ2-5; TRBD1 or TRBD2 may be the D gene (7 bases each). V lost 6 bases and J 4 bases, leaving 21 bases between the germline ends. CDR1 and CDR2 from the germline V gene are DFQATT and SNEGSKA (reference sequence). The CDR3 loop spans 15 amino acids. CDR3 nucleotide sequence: TGCAGTGCCCCGGGCAGGGGGGGACTGGGAGAGACCCAGTACTTC. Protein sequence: CSAPGRGGLGETQYF.

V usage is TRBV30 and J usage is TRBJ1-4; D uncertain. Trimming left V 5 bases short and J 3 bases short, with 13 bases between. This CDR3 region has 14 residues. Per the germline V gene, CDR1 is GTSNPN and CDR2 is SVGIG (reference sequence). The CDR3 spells CAWYRTGSNEKLFF. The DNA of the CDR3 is TGTGCCTGGTACAGAACGGGCTCTAATGAAAAACTGTTTTTT.

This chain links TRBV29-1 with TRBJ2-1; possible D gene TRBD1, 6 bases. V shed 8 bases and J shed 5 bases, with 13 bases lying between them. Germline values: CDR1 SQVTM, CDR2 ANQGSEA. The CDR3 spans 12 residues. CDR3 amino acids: CSTGRGNNEQFF. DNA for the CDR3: TGCAGCACGGGTAGGGGGAACAATGAGCAGTTCTTC.

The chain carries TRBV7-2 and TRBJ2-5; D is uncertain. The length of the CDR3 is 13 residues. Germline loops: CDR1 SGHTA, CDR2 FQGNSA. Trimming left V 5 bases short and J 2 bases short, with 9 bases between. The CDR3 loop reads CASSRLLQETQYF. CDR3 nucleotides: TGTGCCAGCAGCCGCCTGTTACAAGAGACCCAGTACTTC.

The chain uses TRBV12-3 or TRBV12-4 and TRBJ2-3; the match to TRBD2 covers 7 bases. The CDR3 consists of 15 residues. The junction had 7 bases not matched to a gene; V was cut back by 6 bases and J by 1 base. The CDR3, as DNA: TGTGCCAGCAGACGAGCGGGGAGCCGCACAGATACGCAGTATTTT. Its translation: CASRRAGSRTDTQYF.

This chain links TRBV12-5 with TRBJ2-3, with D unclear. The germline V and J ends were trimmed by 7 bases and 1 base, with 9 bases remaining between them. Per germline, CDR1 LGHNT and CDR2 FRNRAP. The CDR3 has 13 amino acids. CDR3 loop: CASEARGTDTQYF. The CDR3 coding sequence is TGTGCTAGTGAGGCCAGAGGCACAGATACGCAGTATTTT.

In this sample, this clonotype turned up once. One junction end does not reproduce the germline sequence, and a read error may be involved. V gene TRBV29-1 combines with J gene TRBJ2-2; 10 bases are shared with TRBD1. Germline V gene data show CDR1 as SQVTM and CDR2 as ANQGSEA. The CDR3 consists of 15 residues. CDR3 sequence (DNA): TGCAGCGTCGAAGGGACAGGGGAAAACACCGGGGAGCTGTTTTTT. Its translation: CSVEGTGENTGELFF.

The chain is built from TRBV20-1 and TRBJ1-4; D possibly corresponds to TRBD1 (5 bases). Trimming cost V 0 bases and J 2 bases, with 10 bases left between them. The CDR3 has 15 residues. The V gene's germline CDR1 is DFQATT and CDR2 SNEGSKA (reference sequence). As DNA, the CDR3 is TGCAGTGCTAGAGATTGGGGCTCGACTAATGAAAAACTGTTTTTT. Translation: CSARDWGSTNEKLFF.

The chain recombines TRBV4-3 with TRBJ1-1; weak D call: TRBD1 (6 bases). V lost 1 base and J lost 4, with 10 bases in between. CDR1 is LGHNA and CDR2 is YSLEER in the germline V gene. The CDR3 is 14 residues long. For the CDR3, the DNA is TGCGCCAGCAGCCAAGTTGGACAGTTCACTGAAGCTTTCTTT. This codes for CASSQVGQFTEAFF.

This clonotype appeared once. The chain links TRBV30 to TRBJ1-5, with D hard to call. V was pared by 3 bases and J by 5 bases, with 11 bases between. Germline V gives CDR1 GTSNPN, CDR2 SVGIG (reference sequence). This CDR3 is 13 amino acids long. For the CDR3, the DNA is TGTGCCTGGAGCGCCCTCTCAGATCAGCCCCAGCATTTT. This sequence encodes CAWSALSDQPQHF.

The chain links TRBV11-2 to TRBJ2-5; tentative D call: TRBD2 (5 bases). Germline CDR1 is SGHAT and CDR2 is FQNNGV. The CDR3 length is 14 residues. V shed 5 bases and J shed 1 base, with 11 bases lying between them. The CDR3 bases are TGTGCCAGCAGCCTCCGGGGAATCCAAGAGACCCAGTACTTC. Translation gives CASSLRGIQETQYF.

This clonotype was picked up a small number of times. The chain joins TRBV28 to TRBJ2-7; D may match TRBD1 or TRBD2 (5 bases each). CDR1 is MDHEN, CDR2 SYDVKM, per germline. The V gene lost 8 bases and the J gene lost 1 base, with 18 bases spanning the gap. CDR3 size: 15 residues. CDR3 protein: CASSSGGRSSYEQYF. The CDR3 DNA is TGTGCCAGCTCTAGTGGGGGACGCTCATCCTACGAGCAGTACTTC.